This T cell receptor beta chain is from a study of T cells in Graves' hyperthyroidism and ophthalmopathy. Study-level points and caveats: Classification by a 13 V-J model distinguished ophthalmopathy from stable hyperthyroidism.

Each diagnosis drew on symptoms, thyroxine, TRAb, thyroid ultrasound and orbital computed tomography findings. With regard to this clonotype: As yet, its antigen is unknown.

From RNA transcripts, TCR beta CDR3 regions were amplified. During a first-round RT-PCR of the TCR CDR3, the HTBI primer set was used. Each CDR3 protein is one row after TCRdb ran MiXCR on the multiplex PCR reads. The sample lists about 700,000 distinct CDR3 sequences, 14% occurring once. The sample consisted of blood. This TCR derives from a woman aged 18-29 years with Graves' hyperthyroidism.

The CDR3 loop is CASSLPIQGGSVYEQYF. The CDR3 DNA sequence: TGTGCCAGCAGTCTACCCATCCAGGGTGGATCGGTCTACGAGCAGTACTTC. This rearrangement joins TRBV6-1 to TRBJ2-7, with D tentatively TRBD1 (5 bases). V lost 5 bases and J lost 3, with 23 bases in between. This CDR3 has 17 residues. Germline CDR1 is MNHNS and CDR2 is SASEGT.